The 23 T cell receptor beta chains given below trace back to one sample, sequenced in a study of T cell repertoires in cytomegalovirus infection. Their cognate antigens are unknown. TCRdb called the reads again in MiXCR, with one record for every CDR3 protein. This repertoire shows some 500,000 distinct CDR3 sequences, 30% to 40% found once; its top ten account for about 17%. The starting material was cultured PBMCs, obtained from culture after CMV antigen stimulation. These receptors were taken from a human donor in good health (CMV status not recorded). Some clones in this sample may be carry-over from other donors' samples.

The V gene is TRBV25-1, the J gene TRBJ1-1; 7 bases are shared with TRBD1. The CDR3 loop spans 14 amino acids. V gave up 6 bases and J gave up 0 bases; unmatched junction bases: 4. Germline CDR1 reads MGHDK; CDR2 reads SYGVNS. This CDR3 is CASRHRGMNTEAFF. In DNA, the CDR3 is TGTGCCAGCAGGCACAGGGGAATGAACACTGAAGCTTTCTTT.

This clonotype was found a few times. The chain is built from TRBV28 and TRBJ1-2; no clear D. V lost 1 base and J 2 bases, leaving 8 bases between the germline ends. The CDR3 is 14 residues long. Germline-derived CDR1 and CDR2 are MDHEN and SYDVKM. The CDR3 DNA sequence: TGTGCCAGCAGTTTATCCGCAGGAAACTATGGCTACACCTTC. It yields the protein CASSLSAGNYGYTF.

In its sample, this clonotype was seen a few times. The V call is TRBV28, the J call TRBJ1-5, with TRBD1 identical over 8 bases. V gave up 3 bases and J gave up 6 bases; unmatched junction bases: 7. The CDR3 runs 15 residues. CDR1 and CDR2 from the germline V gene are MDHEN and SYDVKM. In DNA form, the CDR3 reads TGTGCCAGCAGTTTTCTTACAGGGGGGAGTCAGCCCCAGCATTTT. It encodes CASSFLTGGSQPQHF.

This clonotype was observed a single time. The chain carries TRBV7-2 and TRBJ1-2; tentatively, D is TRBD1 (5 bases). The germline CDR1 and CDR2 sequences are SGHTA and FQGNSA. CDR3 length: 14 residues. Trimming cost V 5 bases and J 6 bases, with 16 bases left between them. The CDR3 loop reads CASSVRPGRDGYTF. CDR3 DNA: TGTGCCAGCAGCGTAAGACCGGGACGAGATGGCTACACCTTC.

This chain links TRBV7-2 with TRBJ2-1, with 8 bases aligning to TRBD2. This CDR3 has 18 residues. V shed 0 bases and J 3 bases; nucleotides not matched to a gene: 10. CDR1 and CDR2 (germline): SGHTA, FQGNSA. CDR3 coding DNA: TGTGCCAGCAGCTTAGCGCTGGGAGTGGCGGGAGGCTACAATGAGCAGTTCTTC. As protein: CASSLALGVAGGYNEQFF. Combining the CDR3 with reference TRBV7-2 and TRBJ2-1 gives the whole variable domain GAGVSQSPSNKVTEKGKDVELRCDPISGHTALYWYRQSLGQGLEFLIYFQGNSAPDKSGLPSDRFSAERTGGSVSTLTIQRTQQEDSAVYLCASSLALGVAGGYNEQFFGPGTRLTVL.

In this sample, this clonotype turned up a few times. The chain recombines TRBV29-1 with TRBJ2-1; 10 bases match TRBD2. V shed 4 bases and J 2 bases; nucleotides not matched to a gene: 2. CDR3 size: 14 residues. Germline CDR1 is SQVTM and CDR2 is ANQGSEA. The CDR3 sequence: CSVGGLAAYNEQFF. The DNA for the CDR3 is TGCAGCGTTGGAGGACTAGCGGCCTACAATGAGCAGTTCTTC.

This sequence joins TRBV7-9 and TRBJ2-1; D call uncertain. Trimming took 5 bases from V and 10 from J, leaving 15 bases between them. The CDR3 covers 13 residues. Germline-derived CDR1 and CDR2 are SEHNR and FQNEAQ (reference sequence). CDR3 bases: TGTGCCAGCAGCCGCCCCGAGCAAAACGAGCAGTTCTTC. This sequence encodes CASSRPEQNEQFF.

The chain recombines TRBV27 with TRBJ2-4; D gene ambiguous. This CDR3 spans 14 amino acids. Germline V gene sequence: CDR1 MNHEY, CDR2 SMNVEV (reference sequence). Trimming cost V 0 bases and J 2 bases, with 5 bases left between them. The CDR3 DNA reads TGTGCCAGCAGTTTATCGAGAACCAAAAACATTCAGTACTTC. It specifies CASSLSRTKNIQYF.

Ten or more counts support this clonotype. In DNA, the CDR3 is TGTGCCAGCAGTTCGACCGGGACGTCGGGGAGTGAGCAGTTCTTC. This codes for CASSSTGTSGSEQFF. The rearrangement joins TRBV11-2 to TRBJ2-1; D may be TRBD1 or TRBD2 (5 bases each). Trimming pared 6 bases from V and 9 bases from J, leaving 21 bases between. CDR1 and CDR2 (germline): SGHAT, FQNNGV. CDR3 size: 15 residues.

The rearrangement links TRBV29-1 to TRBJ1-5; a weak D match, TRBD1 (5 bases). Trimming removed 5 bases at V and 4 bases at J, with 9 bases between. Germline V CDR1 and CDR2: SQVTM, ANQGSEA. The CDR3 runs 12 residues. The CDR3 DNA is TGCAGCGTTCGGGACGTTAATCAGCCCCAGCATTTT. This translates into CSVRDVNQPQHF.

The V and J genes are TRBV2 and TRBJ1-3; D remains ambiguous. CDR1 and CDR2 (germline): SNHLY, FYNNEI. Trimming cost V 10 bases and J 0 bases, with 13 bases left between them. This CDR3 contains 14 residues. CDR3 sequence reads: CATRELSSGNTIYF. CDR3 sequence (DNA): TGTGCCACCCGGGAGCTTAGCTCTGGAAACACCATATATTTT.

This clonotype has a handful of counts. This rearrangement joins TRBV3-1 to TRBJ2-1; D unclear. Trimming pared 0 bases from V and 9 bases from J, leaving 9 bases between. The germline V gene encodes CDR1 LGHDT and CDR2 YNNKEL (reference sequence). The CDR3 contains 13 residues. The CDR3 loop is CASSQEGSAEQFF. The CDR3 DNA reads TGTGCCAGCAGCCAAGAAGGCTCAGCTGAGCAGTTCTTC.

Many counts were recorded for this clonotype. The chain links TRBV7-2 to TRBJ2-2; D is unclear. The V gene's germline CDR1 is SGHTA and CDR2 FQGNSA. The CDR3 totals 14 residues. Trimming pared 4 bases from V and 6 bases from J, leaving 12 bases between. In DNA form, the CDR3 reads TGTGCCAGCAGCTCCACATACGGCGCCGGGGAGCTGTTTTTT. It specifies CASSSTYGAGELFF.

This clonotype was detected once. The chain recombines TRBV19 with TRBJ2-7, with 12 positions matching TRBD1. CDR1 and CDR2 (germline): LNHDA, SQIVND (reference sequence). V shed 6 bases, J shed 6 bases, and the junction held 9 bases outside the gene matches. The CDR3 runs to 15 residues. The DNA of the CDR3 is TGTGCCAGTAGCCCTCCGGGGACAGGGGGCGGCGAGCAGTACTTC. This codes for CASSPPGTGGGEQYF.

This clonotype was observed many times. The rearrangement links TRBV7-6 to TRBJ1-6; tentatively, D is TRBD1 (6 bases). Germline V gene lookup returns CDR1 SGHVS and CDR2 FNYEAQ. The CDR3 is 14 amino acids. V lost 5 bases, J lost 6 bases, and 11 bases lay in between. In DNA, the CDR3 is TGTGCCAGCAGCAGCCGGGACACTAATTCACCCCTCCACTTT. The encoded protein is CASSSRDTNSPLHF.

This clonotype occurred many times. The V call is TRBV7-2, the J call TRBJ2-2, with unresolved D. Germline V CDR1 and CDR2: SGHTA, FQGNSA. The CDR3 spans 14 residues. V lost 5 bases, J lost 7 bases, and 14 bases lay in between. The CDR3 DNA reads as TGTGCCAGCAGCCCAGCCCCATTTGACGGGGAGCTGTTTTTT. Residues: CASSPAPFDGELFF. Full variable domain (rest looked up from reference TRBV7-2 and TRBJ2-2): GAGVSQSPSNKVTEKGKDVELRCDPISGHTALYWYRQSLGQGLEFLIYFQGNSAPDKSGLPSDRFSAERTGGSVSTLTIQRTQQEDSAVYLCASSPAPFDGELFFGEGSRLTVL.

The chain uses TRBV6-5 and TRBJ1-1; D is unclear. Between the trimmed V and J ends, which lost 0 bases and 1 base, there was a span of 9 bases. Germline lookup yields CDR1 MNHEY and CDR2 SVGAGI. The CDR3 is 15 amino acids. The CDR3 here is CASSYSILSNTEAFF. The CDR3 nucleotides read TGTGCCAGCAGTTACTCGATACTTTCGAACACTGAAGCTTTCTTT.

The CDR3, as DNA: TGCGCCAGCAGTCTAGGGACTAGCGGGAGCTGGCAGTTCTTC. Its translation is CASSLGTSGSWQFF. The chain links TRBV5-1 to TRBJ2-1; 14 bases match TRBD2. V shed 5 bases, J shed 12 bases, and the junction held 7 bases outside the gene matches. Germline values: CDR1 SGHRS, CDR2 YFSETQ. The CDR3 covers 14 residues.

The CDR3 protein is CASSFLRDGADTQYF. As DNA, the CDR3 is TGTGCCAGCAGTTTCTTGCGGGATGGCGCAGATACGCAGTATTTT. This chain joins TRBV28 and TRBJ2-3, with D possibly matching TRBD2 (6 bases). The CDR3 extends over 15 amino acids. The V gene lost 3 bases and the J gene lost 4 bases, with 14 bases spanning the gap. Germline-derived CDR1 and CDR2 are MDHEN and SYDVKM.

V usage is TRBV7-2 and J usage is TRBJ2-5, with 8 bases lining up with TRBD2. There are 13 residues in the CDR3. The J segment lost 5 bases and the V segment lost 5 bases, leaving 4 bases of the junction unmatched. In germline, CDR1 is SGHTA, CDR2 FQGNSA. The CDR3 sequence: CASSRPGGETQYF. In DNA, the CDR3 is TGTGCCAGCAGCCGCCCGGGGGGGGAGACCCAGTACTTC. The full variable domain, completed using reference TRBV7-2 and TRBJ2-5, is GAGVSQSPSNKVTEKGKDVELRCDPISGHTALYWYRQSLGQGLEFLIYFQGNSAPDKSGLPSDRFSAERTGGSVSTLTIQRTQQEDSAVYLCASSRPGGETQYFGPGTRLLVL.

This clonotype was counted at least ten times. The chain carries TRBV7-2 and TRBJ2-4; no clear D gene. The CDR3 is made up of 14 amino acids. Germline-derived CDR1 and CDR2 are SGHTA and FQGNSA. The ends were cut back, 5 bases at V and 2 bases at J, with 10 bases in the middle. The CDR3 loop is CASSRINTKNIQYF. As DNA, the CDR3 is TGTGCCAGCAGCCGTATTAATACCAAAAACATTCAGTACTTC.

This clonotype has more than one count but fewer than ten. The chain uses TRBV6-1 and TRBJ2-5, with 8 bases fitting TRBD2. Per the germline V gene, CDR1 is MNHNS and CDR2 is SASEGT. With 4 bases clipped from V and 5 bases from J, the junction kept 9 bases outside the gene matches. CDR3 size: 15 residues. CDR3 protein: CASSASGSFVETQYF. DNA for the CDR3: TGTGCCAGCAGTGCAAGCGGGAGTTTTGTGGAGACCCAGTACTTC.

This clonotype was observed many times. CDR3 sequence reads: CASSLGVAGGPSVHEQFF. In DNA, the CDR3 is TGTGCCAGCAGCTTAGGGGTGGCGGGAGGGCCTTCCGTTCATGAGCAGTTCTTC. The gene calls are TRBV7-6 and TRBJ2-1; 9 bases are a match to TRBD2. The CDR3 contains 18 residues. After removal of 1 base from V and 8 bases from J, the junction contained 15 bases not matched to a gene. The germline CDR1 and CDR2 sequences are SGHVS and FNYEAQ. The full variable domain, rest sourced from reference TRBV7-6 and TRBJ2-1, is GAGVSQSPRYKVTKRGQDVALRCDPISGHVSLYWYRQALGQGPEFLTYFNYEAQQDKSGLPNDRFSAERPEGSISTLTIQRTEQRDSAMYRCASSLGVAGGPSVHEQFFGPGTRLTVL.